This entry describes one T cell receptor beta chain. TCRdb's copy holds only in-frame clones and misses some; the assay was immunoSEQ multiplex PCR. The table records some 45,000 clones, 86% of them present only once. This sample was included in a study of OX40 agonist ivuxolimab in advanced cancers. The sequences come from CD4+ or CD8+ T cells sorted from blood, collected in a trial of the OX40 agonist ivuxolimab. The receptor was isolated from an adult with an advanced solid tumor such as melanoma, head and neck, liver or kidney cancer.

The CDR3 spells CATSHDRGGYTF. Written as DNA, the CDR3 is TGTGCCACATCCCACGACAGAGGTGGCTACACCTTC. The rearrangement links TRBV6-6 to TRBJ1-2; possible D gene TRBD1, 5 bases. The germline V gene encodes CDR1 MNHNY and CDR2 SVGAGI (reference sequence). The CDR3 consists of 12 residues. V lost 10 bases, J lost 7 bases, and 16 bases lay in between.